Each of the 9 T cell receptor beta chains below was sequenced from the same sample in a study of technical replicates of blood from a handful of donors. Repertoires were generated with immunoSEQ multiplex PCR, while TCRdb's copy carries only in-frame clones and drops some. The data contain about 49,000 clones, roughly 90% of them singletons. The source material was PBMCs. Receptors were obtained from a human donor in good health. Some clones in this sample may be carry-over from other donors' samples.

This rearrangement joins TRBV9 to TRBJ2-3, with a weak D call TRBD2 (6 bases). In germline, CDR1 is SGDLS, CDR2 YYNGEE. The length of the CDR3 is 16 residues. V gave up 3 bases and J gave up 0 bases, with 14 bases separating them. CDR3 nucleotide sequence: TGTGCCAGCAGCGCGAAGGTGGCGGGGAGCACAGATACGCAGTATTTT. It specifies CASSAKVAGSTDTQYF.

The V and J genes are TRBV29-1 and TRBJ1-1; 7 bases map to TRBD1. Per the germline V gene, CDR1 is SQVTM and CDR2 is ANQGSEA. Trimming cost V 8 bases and J 6 bases; bases outside gene matches: 12. This CDR3 has 13 amino acids. CDR3 bases: TGCAGCCAACCTTTCGACAGGGTCTCTGAAGCTTTCTTT. Its protein product is CSQPFDRVSEAFF.

This clone ranks as medium-sized. The rearrangement joins TRBV4-1 to TRBJ2-1; tentatively, D is TRBD2 (6 bases). CDR3 length: 16 residues. Trimming left V 1 base short and J 7 bases short, with 17 bases between. Germline V CDR1 and CDR2: MGHRA, YSYEKL. CDR3 sequence (DNA): TGCGCCAGCAGCCAAGTGGGGGGTCGAACTTCGAATGAGCAGTTCTTC. Translation: CASSQVGGRTSNEQFF.

The chain has TRBV4-1 and TRBJ2-7; TRBD2 matches 7 bases. Germline V gives CDR1 MGHRA, CDR2 YSYEKL. J was trimmed by 0 bases and V by 1 base; bases with no gene match: 12. The CDR3 runs to 18 residues. The CDR3 region has the DNA TGCGCCAGCAGCCAAGTTTTCGGGCGGGGGAGAAGCTCCTACGAGCAGTACTTC. Amino acid sequence: CASSQVFGRGRSSYEQYF.

The chain carries TRBV11-1 and TRBJ2-3; D may be TRBD2 (5 bases). Germline V CDR1 and CDR2: SGHAT, FQDESV (reference sequence). The V and J ends lost 4 bases and 2 bases respectively, with 16 bases between them. The CDR3 runs to 16 residues. The CDR3 spells CASSSRRVEPTDTQYF. CDR3 bases: TGTGCCAGCAGCTCCCGGCGGGTCGAGCCCACAGATACGCAGTATTTT.

The gene calls are TRBV12-5 and TRBJ2-5, with 8 bases matching TRBD2. The CDR3 extends over 13 amino acids. Trimming removed 5 bases from V and 4 bases from J; junction bases left unmatched: 3. Germline CDR1 reads LGHNT; CDR2 reads FRNRAP. The CDR3 DNA reads TGTGCTAGTGGTAGCGGGAGTACAGAGACCCAGTACTTC. This gives the protein CASGSGSTETQYF.

CDR3 coding DNA: TGTGCCAGCAGCCAGGGGGTTAATTCACCCCTCCACTTT. Protein product: CASSQGVNSPLHF. This chain links TRBV7-2 with TRBJ1-6; 7 bases map to TRBD1. The J segment lost 6 bases and the V segment lost 5 bases, leaving 1 base of the junction unmatched. The CDR3 has 13 residues. Germline loops: CDR1 SGHTA, CDR2 FQGNSA.

The CDR3 here is CASSQDAGTDYEQYF. Here the CDR3 DNA reads TGCGCCAGCAGCCAAGATGCCGGGACAGACTACGAGCAGTACTTC. The chain has TRBV4-1 and TRBJ2-7; 7 positions match TRBD1. The trim removed 0 bases at V and 3 bases at J, leaving 5 bases unmatched. The CDR3 is 15 amino acids. Germline-derived CDR1 and CDR2 are MGHRA and YSYEKL.

The chain links TRBV4-1 to TRBJ2-5; unclear D gene. With 1 base removed from V and 2 bases from J, the gap between germline ends came to 5 bases. This CDR3 is 13 amino acids long. Germline V gene data show CDR1 as MGHRA and CDR2 as YSYEKL. The DNA for the CDR3 is TGCGCCAGCAGCCAAGGGAGACAAGAGACCCAGTACTTC. Its protein product is CASSQGRQETQYF.